This TCR beta chain was captured in a study of CD8+CD57+ T cells in acquired aplastic anemia. About the research overall: Sorted CD4+ and CD8+ cells gave an average of roughly 3.5 ug of DNA.

This clonotype appeared many times. CDR1 and CDR2 from the germline V gene are SGHAT and FQNNGV. V lost 5 bases, J lost 6 bases, and 7 bases lay in between. CDR3 length equals 12 residues. Genomic DNA acted as the template from which TCR beta VDJ combination and CDR3 sequence profiling were carried out. Each CDR3 protein is one row after TCRdb ran MiXCR on the reads. The sample consists of more than 150,000 distinct CDR3 sequences, 45% to 60% of them appearing once. Patients chosen for sequencing had CD8+CD57+ cells that had expanded, as shown by flow cytometry. As a group, the patients uniformly had severe acquired aplastic anemia. Blood was sampled before the patients had received any therapy.

The genes are TRBV11-2 and TRBJ2-2; no firm D call. The sequenced sample consisted of sorted CD4+, CD8+, or CD8+CD57+ T cells (not recorded which) from PBMCs. The TCR originated in a human donor with aplastic anemia. The CDR3 is CASSGRSGELFF. CDR3 sequence (DNA): TGTGCCAGCAGCGGGCGGTCCGGGGAGCTGTTTTTT.